A selection of T cell receptor beta chains follows, all from one sample in a study of T cell responses to AZD1222 COVID-19 vaccine. The table came from immunoSEQ multiplex PCR; TCRdb's copy has only in-frame clones and leaves some out. Of 50,000 to 70,000 clones in the sample, around 83% were seen once. The material was peripheral blood, obtained on day 0 of MenACWY control vaccination. Every receptor here comes from an adult in good health. Both conserved end residues are part of each CDR3.

j_gene: TRBJ2-5; v_gene: TRBV11-2; CDR3aa: CASSLGGLAAQETQYF
j_gene: TRBJ1-1; v_gene: TRBV2; CDR3aa: CASSEAPQGALNTEAFF
j_gene: TRBJ2-7; v_gene: TRBV4-3; CDR3aa: CASSQETSGRGFDEQYF
j_gene: TRBJ2-7; v_gene: TRBV29-1; CDR3aa: CSALWTSGSSEQYF
j_gene: TRBJ2-3; v_gene: TRBV7-9; CDR3aa: CASRASGSSTDTQYF
j_gene: TRBJ1-6; v_gene: TRBV3-1/TRBV3-2; CDR3aa: CASRQRDRQNSPLHF
j_gene: TRBJ1-1; v_gene: TRBV25-1; CDR3aa: CASSDPLLGSTEAFF
j_gene: TRBJ1-2; v_gene: TRBV6-5; CDR3aa: CASRSRTLYYGYTF
j_gene: TRBJ1-1; v_gene: TRBV7-2; CDR3aa: CASRLDRGGGYTEAFF
j_gene: TRBJ1-5; v_gene: TRBV7-8; CDR3aa: CASSLWGNQPQHF
j_gene: TRBJ1-1; v_gene: TRBV10-3; CDR3aa: CAISPSAGGRTEAFF
j_gene: TRBJ1-2; v_gene: TRBV23-1; CDR3aa: CASSQRDRGLHDGYTF
j_gene: TRBJ1-5; v_gene: TRBV27; CDR3aa: CASRPAPGANQPQHF
j_gene: TRBJ1-3; v_gene: TRBV30; CDR3aa: CAWSLGGSGNTIYF
j_gene: TRBJ2-2; v_gene: TRBV3-1/TRBV3-2; CDR3aa: CASSQTGTGELFF
j_gene: TRBJ1-1; v_gene: TRBV30; CDR3aa: CAWSARNTEAFF